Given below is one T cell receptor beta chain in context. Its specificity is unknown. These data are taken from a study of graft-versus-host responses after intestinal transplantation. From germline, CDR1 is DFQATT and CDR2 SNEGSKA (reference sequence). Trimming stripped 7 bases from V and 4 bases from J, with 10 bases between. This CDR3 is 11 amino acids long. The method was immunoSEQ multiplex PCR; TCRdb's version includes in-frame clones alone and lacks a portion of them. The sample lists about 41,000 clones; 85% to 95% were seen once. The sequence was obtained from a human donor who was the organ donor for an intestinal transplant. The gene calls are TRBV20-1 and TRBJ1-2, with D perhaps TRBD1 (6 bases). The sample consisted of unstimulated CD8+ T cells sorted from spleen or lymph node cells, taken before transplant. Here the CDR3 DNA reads TGCAGTGAAAGACAGGTCTATGGCTACACCTTC. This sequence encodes CSERQVYGYTF.